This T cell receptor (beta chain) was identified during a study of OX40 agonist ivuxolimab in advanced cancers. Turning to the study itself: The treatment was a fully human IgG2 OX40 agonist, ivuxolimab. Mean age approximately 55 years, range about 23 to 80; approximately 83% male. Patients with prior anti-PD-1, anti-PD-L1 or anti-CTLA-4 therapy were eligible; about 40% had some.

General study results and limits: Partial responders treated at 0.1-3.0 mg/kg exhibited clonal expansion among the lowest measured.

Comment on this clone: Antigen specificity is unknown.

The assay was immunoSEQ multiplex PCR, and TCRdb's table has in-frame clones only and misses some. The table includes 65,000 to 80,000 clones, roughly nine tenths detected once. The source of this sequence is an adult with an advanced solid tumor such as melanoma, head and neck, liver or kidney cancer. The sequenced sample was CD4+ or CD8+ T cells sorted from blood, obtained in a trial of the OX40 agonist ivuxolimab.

The chain's CDR3 is CASSEYQAGGQETQYF. The CDR3 DNA follows: TGTGCCAGCAGCGAATACCAAGCGGGGGGCCAAGAGACCCAGTACTTC. The chain is built from TRBV7-6 and TRBJ2-5; 9 bases match TRBD2. With V trimmed by 5 bases and J by 1 base, 8 bases remained unmatched. Germline V gene lookup returns CDR1 SGHVS and CDR2 FNYEAQ. The CDR3 runs to 16 residues. Drawing the rest from reference TRBV7-6 and TRBJ2-5, the complete variable domain is GAGVSQSPRYKVTKRGQDVALRCDPISGHVSLYWYRQALGQGPEFLTYFNYEAQQDKSGLPNDRFSAERPEGSISTLTIQRTEQRDSAMYRCASSEYQAGGQETQYFGPGTRLLVL.